The source of this T cell receptor beta chain is a study of shared clonotypes between healthy human individuals. This CDR3 contains 15 residues. The V end was cut by 3 bases, the J end by 2 bases, with 11 bases between. The V gene's germline CDR1 is MDHEN and CDR2 SYDVKM. Per the original methods: Filtering differed for immunoSEQ, which gave only junction sequences without quality scores. Clones were read by immunoSEQ multiplex PCR, and TCRdb kept only the in-frame ones, dropping some. Clone size and V and J calls were adopted from that table, with D and trimming inferred from the DNA. This repertoire shows more than 1.2 million clones, just under 99% found once; its top ten account for about 0.35%.

Sequenced input: naive CD4+ T cells sorted from blood. Subset noted: CD45RA+ positively selected. The J gene is TRBJ2-4, the V gene TRBV28; D is unresolved. This receptor was identified in a man younger than 40 in good health. In nucleotides, the CDR3 is TGTGCCAGCAGTTTGCGGTTCCCGTCCAAAAACATTCAGTACTTC. It translates to CASSLRFPSKNIQYF.